These T cell receptor beta chains were read from a single sample in a study of identical twins. TCRdb itself ran the 5' RACE reads through MiXCR, one entry per CDR3 protein. The data show 400,000 to 600,000 distinct CDR3 sequences, about a fifth seen once. These same records also appear under a second study, on yellow fever vaccine responses in identical twins.

What was sequenced was CD4+ T cells sorted from blood. The source of these receptors is a woman in her late teens or twenties in good health. CDR3s leave out the opening cysteine and the closing phenylalanine or tryptophan. Fields, in order: J gene, V gene, clone size, CDR3 protein. Only some rows state a clone size, as once, few, many or a class for expanded clones.

>TRBJ2-2|TRBV6-5|-
ASSYHLADNTGELF
>TRBJ2-6|TRBV12-3/TRBV12-4|-
ASSLSGGANVLT
>TRBJ2-3|TRBV7-2|few
ASSLGDRGLLTDTQY
>TRBJ2-3|TRBV29-1|-
SEGALSTDTQY
>TRBJ2-1|TRBV7-9|few
ASSLVYADPNEQF
>TRBJ2-1|TRBV20-1|few
SAPPIRLAGDRYNEQF
>TRBJ2-2|TRBV29-1|-
SVTRDLNTGELF
>TRBJ1-6|TRBV20-1|-
SATEASSYNSPLH
>TRBJ2-2|TRBV5-1|few
ASSMAGTGAPGELF
>TRBJ2-7|TRBV2|few
ASSRPPSGNSYEQY
>TRBJ1-5|TRBV6-1|-
ASSRRQGQPQH
>TRBJ1-5|TRBV5-1|-
ASSLAGLSGQPQH
>TRBJ1-5|TRBV27|few
ASSSVAGLNQPQH
>TRBJ1-5|TRBV6-2/TRBV6-3|few
ASGSDGGLSPQH
>TRBJ2-2|TRBV20-1|few
SANSARSPNTGELF
>TRBJ1-2|TRBV5-1|many
ASSLGTASYGYT
>TRBJ1-4|TRBV10-3|few
ASGGPTNEKLF
>TRBJ2-1|TRBV7-2|few
ASSAYRGSSYNEQF
>TRBJ2-1|TRBV7-3|few
ASSPLAGGRDEQF
>TRBJ1-1|TRBV6-5|few
ASMSGVAGNTEAF
>TRBJ2-1|TRBV20-1|-
SASREGNEQF
>TRBJ2-5|TRBV5-1|few
ASSLWGGQNQETQY
>TRBJ2-1|TRBV27|-
ASSAAGNSYNEQF
>TRBJ2-6|TRBV4-1|-
ASSLLNSGANVLT
>TRBJ2-1|TRBV14|-
ASSRTSNEQF
>TRBJ2-3|TRBV12-3/TRBV12-4|-
ASRTGTGADTQY
>TRBJ2-7|TRBV12-3/TRBV12-4|many
ASSLGLYAYEQY
>TRBJ1-1|TRBV20-1|-
SASGGLAF
>TRBJ2-2|TRBV3-1|-
ASSRSSAGELF
>TRBJ1-5|TRBV28|-
ASRPSDRNQPQH
>TRBJ2-5|TRBV12-3/TRBV12-4|once
ASRTLAWSVETQY
>TRBJ1-1|TRBV19|-
ASSQRNLDTEAF
>TRBJ2-1|TRBV11-3|few
ASTLSRTGAPSEQF
>TRBJ1-5|TRBV28|-
ASSLKPDRQADQPQH
>TRBJ2-5|TRBV20-1|-
SAPLLPFWETQY
>TRBJ2-1|TRBV7-9|few
ASSPQAGFGEQF
>TRBJ2-1|TRBV5-1|-
ASSLGPGTSGGNEQF
>TRBJ2-7|TRBV3-1|few
ASSPQLAGGNYEQY
>TRBJ2-5|TRBV15|-
ATSLIGETQY
>TRBJ1-2|TRBV28|few
ASSFSGYGYT
>TRBJ2-7|TRBV5-1|few
ASRLAGGPYEQY
>TRBJ1-4|TRBV7-9|-
ASSDRQGGEKLF
>TRBJ1-2|TRBV6-5|few
ASSYSPRGGNGYT
>TRBJ2-1|TRBV6-5|few
ASRRTGNNEQF
>TRBJ2-1|TRBV12-3/TRBV12-4|-
ASSLIRGQYNEQF
>TRBJ2-1|TRBV18|-
ASSPYDEQF
>TRBJ2-1|TRBV4-1|-
ASSQVLLKSYNEQF
>TRBJ1-4|TRBV4-1|-
ASSQDIPGSANEKLF
>TRBJ1-5|TRBV5-6|few
ASSLAKGMSPQH
>TRBJ2-3|TRBV24-1|-
ATGETGGLYTQY
>TRBJ1-4|TRBV9|few
ASSARGTASEKLF
>TRBJ2-2|TRBV15|few
ATSREVIGELF